The 3 T cell receptor beta chains given below trace back to one sample, sequenced in a study of control samples from healthy donors and cancer patients. Some clones are missing from TCRdb's copy, which holds only in-frame ones; the method was immunoSEQ multiplex PCR. The sample carries over 100,000 clones, 90% recorded once. The sample comprised blood. All receptors come from a human donor in good health. The donor label of this sample is uncertain.

The rearrangement uses TRBV13 and TRBJ1-2; perhaps TRBD1 as D (6 bases). CDR3 length: 15 residues. Trimming cost V 7 bases and J 3 bases, with 18 bases left between them. Per germline, CDR1 PRHDT and CDR2 FYEKMQ (reference sequence). CDR3 nucleotides: TGTGCCAGCAACCCGTCCGACAGGTCTGACTATGGCTACACCTTC. This sequence encodes CASNPSDRSDYGYTF.

V gene TRBV27 combines with J gene TRBJ2-2; possible D gene TRBD2, 5 bases. CDR3 size: 16 residues. Per germline, CDR1 MNHEY and CDR2 SMNVEV (reference sequence). V was shortened by 4 bases and J by 3 bases, with 15 bases between the two germline ends. The CDR3 sequence is CASSSASGLYTGELFF. The CDR3 bases are TGTGCCAGCAGTTCGGCCTCCGGACTGTACACCGGGGAGCTGTTTTTT.

The genes are TRBV2 and TRBJ2-5, with D hard to call. V was pared by 0 bases and J by 7 bases, with 18 bases between. There are 16 residues in the CDR3. Looked up from germline, CDR1 is SNHLY and CDR2 is FYNNEI. The CDR3 region has the DNA TGTGCCAGCAGTGAAGCCCTCCTTTCGTCCGGTGGGACCCAGTACTTC. This encodes CASSEALLSSGGTQYF. The full variable domain, rest sourced from reference TRBV2 and TRBJ2-5, is EPEVTQTPSHQVTQMGQEVILRCVPISNHLYFYWYRQILGQKVEFLVSFYNNEISEKSEIFDDQFSVERPDGSNFTLKIRSTKLEDSAMYFCASSEALLSSGGTQYFGPGTRLLVL.